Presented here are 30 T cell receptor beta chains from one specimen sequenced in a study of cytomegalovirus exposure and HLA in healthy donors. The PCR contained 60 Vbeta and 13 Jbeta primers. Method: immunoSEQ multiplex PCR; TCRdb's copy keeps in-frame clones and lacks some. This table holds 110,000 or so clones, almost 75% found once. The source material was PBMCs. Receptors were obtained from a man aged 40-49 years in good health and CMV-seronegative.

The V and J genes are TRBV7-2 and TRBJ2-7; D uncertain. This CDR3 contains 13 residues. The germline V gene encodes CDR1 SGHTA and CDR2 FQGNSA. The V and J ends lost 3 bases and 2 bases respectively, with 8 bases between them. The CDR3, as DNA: TGTGCCAGCAGCTTGGCAGGAACCTACGAGCAGTACTTC. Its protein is CASSLAGTYEQYF.

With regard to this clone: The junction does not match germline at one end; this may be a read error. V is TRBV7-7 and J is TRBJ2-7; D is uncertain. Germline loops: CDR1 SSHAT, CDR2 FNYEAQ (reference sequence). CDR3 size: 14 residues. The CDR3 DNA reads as TGTGCTAGCAGCTTAGCCCCAGGTTCCTACGAGCAGTACTTC. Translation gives CASSLAPGSYEQYF.

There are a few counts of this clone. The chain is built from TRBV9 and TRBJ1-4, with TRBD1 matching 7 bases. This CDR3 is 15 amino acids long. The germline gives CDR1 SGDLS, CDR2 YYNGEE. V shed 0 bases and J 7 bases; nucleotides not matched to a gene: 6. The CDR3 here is CASSVGGTAFEKLFF. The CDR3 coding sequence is TGTGCCAGCAGCGTAGGCGGGACAGCTTTTGAAAAACTGTTTTTT.

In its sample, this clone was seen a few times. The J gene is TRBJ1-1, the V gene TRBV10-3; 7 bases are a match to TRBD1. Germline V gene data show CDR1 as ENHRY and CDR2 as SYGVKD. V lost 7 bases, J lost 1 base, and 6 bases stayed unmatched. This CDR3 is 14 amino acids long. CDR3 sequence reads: CAITLTGRNTEAFF. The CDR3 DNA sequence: TGTGCCATCACCTTGACAGGGAGGAACACTGAAGCTTTCTTT.

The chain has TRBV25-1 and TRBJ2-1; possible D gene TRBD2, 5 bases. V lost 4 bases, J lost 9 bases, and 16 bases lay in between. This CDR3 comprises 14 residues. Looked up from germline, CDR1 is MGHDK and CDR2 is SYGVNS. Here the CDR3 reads CASSGGLAWGEQFF. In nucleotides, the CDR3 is TGTGCCAGCAGTGGGGGTCTAGCCTGGGGTGAGCAGTTCTTC.

The CDR3 loop is CASMRNTEAFF. The CDR3 region has the DNA TGTGCCAGCATGAGGAACACTGAAGCTTTCTTT. V and J are TRBV19 and TRBJ1-1, with no clear D. Germline CDR1 reads LNHDA; CDR2 reads SQIVND (reference sequence). This CDR3 region has 11 residues. V lost 9 bases to trimming and J lost 1 base, with 6 bases between them.

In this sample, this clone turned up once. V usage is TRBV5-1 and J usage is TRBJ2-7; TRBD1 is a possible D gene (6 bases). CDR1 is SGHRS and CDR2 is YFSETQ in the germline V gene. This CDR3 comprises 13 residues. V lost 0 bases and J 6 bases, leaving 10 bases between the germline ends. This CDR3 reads CASSLEAGAEQYF. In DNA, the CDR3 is TGCGCCAGCAGCTTGGAGGCAGGGGCCGAGCAGTACTTC. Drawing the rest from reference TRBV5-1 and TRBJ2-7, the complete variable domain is KAGVTQTPRYLIKTRGQQVTLSCSPISGHRSVSWYQQTPGQGLQFLFEYFSETQRNKGNFPGRFSGRQFSNSRSEMNVSTLELGDSALYLCASSLEAGAEQYFGPGTRLTVT.

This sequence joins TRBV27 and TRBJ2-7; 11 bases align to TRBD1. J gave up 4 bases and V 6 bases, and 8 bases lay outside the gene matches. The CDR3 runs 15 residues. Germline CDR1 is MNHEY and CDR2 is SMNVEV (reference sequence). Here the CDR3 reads CASRTAGQGDYEQYF. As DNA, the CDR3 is TGTGCCAGCAGGACCGCGGGACAGGGGGATTACGAGCAGTACTTC.

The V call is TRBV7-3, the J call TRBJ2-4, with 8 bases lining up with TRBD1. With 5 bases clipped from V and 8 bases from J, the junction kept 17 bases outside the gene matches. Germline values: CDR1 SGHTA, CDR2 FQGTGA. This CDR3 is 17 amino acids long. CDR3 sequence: CASSPSAPTGVRDIQYF. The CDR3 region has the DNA TGTGCCAGCAGCCCCTCTGCCCCGACAGGGGTTCGGGACATTCAGTACTTC. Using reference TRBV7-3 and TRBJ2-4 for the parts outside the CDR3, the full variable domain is GAGVSQTPSNKVTEKGKYVELRCDPISGHTALYWYRQSLGQGPEFLIYFQGTGAADDSGLPNDRFFAVRPEGSVSTLKIQRTERGDSAVYLCASSPSAPTGVRDIQYFGAGTRLSVL.

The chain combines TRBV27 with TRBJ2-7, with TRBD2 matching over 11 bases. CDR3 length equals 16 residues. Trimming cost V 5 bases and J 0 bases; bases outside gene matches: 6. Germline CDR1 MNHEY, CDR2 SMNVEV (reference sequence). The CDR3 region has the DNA TGTGCCAGCAGTCCCACTAGCGGGGGCCTCTCCTACGAGCAGTACTTC. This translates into CASSPTSGGLSYEQYF.

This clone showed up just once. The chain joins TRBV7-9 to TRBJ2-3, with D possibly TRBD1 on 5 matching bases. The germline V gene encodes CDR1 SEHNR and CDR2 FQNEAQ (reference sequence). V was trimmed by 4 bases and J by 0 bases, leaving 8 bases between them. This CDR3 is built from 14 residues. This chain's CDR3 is CASSSGRSTDTQYF. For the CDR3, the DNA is TGTGCCAGCAGCTCAGGGCGGAGCACAGATACGCAGTATTTT.

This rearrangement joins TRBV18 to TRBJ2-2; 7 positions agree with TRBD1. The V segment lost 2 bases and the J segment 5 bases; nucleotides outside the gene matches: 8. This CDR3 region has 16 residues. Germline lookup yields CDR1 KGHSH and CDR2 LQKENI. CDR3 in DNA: TGTGCCAGCTCACCATTCGCAGGGGGTGAGACCGGGGAGCTGTTTTTT. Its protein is CASSPFAGGETGELFF. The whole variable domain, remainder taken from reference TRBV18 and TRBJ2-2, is NAGVMQNPRHLVRRRGQEARLRCSPMKGHSHVYWYRQLPEEGLKFMVYLQKENIIDESGMPKERFSAEFPKEGPSILRIQQVVRGDSAAYFCASSPFAGGETGELFFGEGSRLTVL.

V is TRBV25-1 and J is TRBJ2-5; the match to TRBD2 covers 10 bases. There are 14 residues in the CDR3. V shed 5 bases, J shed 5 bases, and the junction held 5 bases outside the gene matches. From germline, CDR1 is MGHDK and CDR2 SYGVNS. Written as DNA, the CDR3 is TGTGCCAGCAGTAAAGCGGGGGGGTGGGAGACCCAGTACTTC. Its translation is CASSKAGGWETQYF.

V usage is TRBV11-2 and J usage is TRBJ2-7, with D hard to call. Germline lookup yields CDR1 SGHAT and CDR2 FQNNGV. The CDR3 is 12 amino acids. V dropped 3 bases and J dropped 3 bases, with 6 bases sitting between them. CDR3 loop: CASSFGGYEQYF. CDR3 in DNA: TGTGCCAGCAGCTTTGGCGGCTACGAGCAGTACTTC.

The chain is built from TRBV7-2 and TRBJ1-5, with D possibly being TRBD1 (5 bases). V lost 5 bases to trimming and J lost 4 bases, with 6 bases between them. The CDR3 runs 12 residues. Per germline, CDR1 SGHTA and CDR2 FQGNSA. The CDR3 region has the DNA TGTGCCAGCAGCGCAGGGAATCAGCCCCAGCATTTT. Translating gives CASSAGNQPQHF.

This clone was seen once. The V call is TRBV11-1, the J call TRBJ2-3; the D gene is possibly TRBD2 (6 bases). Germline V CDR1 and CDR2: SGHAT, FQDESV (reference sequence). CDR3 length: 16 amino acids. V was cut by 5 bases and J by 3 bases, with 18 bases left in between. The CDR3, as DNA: TGTGCCAGCAGCCTACTAGCTACCTCCAGGACAGATACGCAGTATTTT. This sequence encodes CASSLLATSRTDTQYF.

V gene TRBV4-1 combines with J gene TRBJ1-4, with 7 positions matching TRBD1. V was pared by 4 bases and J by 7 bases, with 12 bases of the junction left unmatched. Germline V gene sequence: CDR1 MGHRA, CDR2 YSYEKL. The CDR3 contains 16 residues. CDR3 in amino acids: CASSPTSDRSSEKLFF. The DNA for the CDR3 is TGCGCCAGCAGCCCTACCTCGGACAGGAGCTCTGAAAAACTGTTTTTT.

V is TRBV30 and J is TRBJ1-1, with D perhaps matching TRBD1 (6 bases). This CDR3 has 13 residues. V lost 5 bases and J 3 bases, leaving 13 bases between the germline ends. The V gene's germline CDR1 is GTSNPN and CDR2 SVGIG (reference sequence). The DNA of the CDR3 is TGTGCCTGGGCGTGGGGGGGCGACACTGAAGCTTTCTTT. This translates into CAWAWGGDTEAFF.

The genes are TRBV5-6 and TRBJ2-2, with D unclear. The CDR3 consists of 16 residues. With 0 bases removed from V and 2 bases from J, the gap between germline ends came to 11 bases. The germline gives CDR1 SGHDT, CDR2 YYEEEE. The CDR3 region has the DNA TGTGCCAGCAGCTTGGGCGTCCCGATCAACACCGGGGAGCTGTTTTTT. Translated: CASSLGVPINTGELFF.

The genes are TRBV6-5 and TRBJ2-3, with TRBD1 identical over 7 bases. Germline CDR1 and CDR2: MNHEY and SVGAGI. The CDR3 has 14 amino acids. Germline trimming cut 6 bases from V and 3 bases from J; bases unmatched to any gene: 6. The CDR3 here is CASSRGIETDTQYF. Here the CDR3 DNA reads TGTGCCAGCAGCAGGGGGATCGAGACAGATACGCAGTATTTT.

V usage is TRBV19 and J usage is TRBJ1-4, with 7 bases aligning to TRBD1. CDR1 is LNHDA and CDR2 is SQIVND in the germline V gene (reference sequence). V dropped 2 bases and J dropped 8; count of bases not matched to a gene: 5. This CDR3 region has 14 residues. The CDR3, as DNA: TGTGCCAGTAGTATATTGACAGGGAGCGAAAAACTGTTTTTT. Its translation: CASSILTGSEKLFF. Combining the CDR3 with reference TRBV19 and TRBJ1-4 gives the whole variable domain DGGITQSPKYLFRKEGQNVTLSCEQNLNHDAMYWYRQDPGQGLRLIYYSQIVNDFQKGDIAEGYSVSREKKESFPLTVTSAQKNPTAFYLCASSILTGSEKLFFGSGTQLSVL.

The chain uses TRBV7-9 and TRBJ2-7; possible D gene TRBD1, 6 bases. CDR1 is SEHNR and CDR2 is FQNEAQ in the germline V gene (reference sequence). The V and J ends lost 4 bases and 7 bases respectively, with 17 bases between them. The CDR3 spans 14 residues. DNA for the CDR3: TGTGCCAGCAGCTCTGGAAGAACAGGGTTGGAGCAGTACTTC. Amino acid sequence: CASSSGRTGLEQYF.

CDR3 in amino acids: CAIGGGQGTYGYTF. The CDR3 bases are TGTGCCATCGGGGGAGGACAGGGGACCTATGGCTACACCTTC. This sequence joins TRBV10-3 and TRBJ1-2; TRBD1 aligns across 9 bases. This CDR3 spans 14 amino acids. The germline V gene encodes CDR1 ENHRY and CDR2 SYGVKD. Unmatched junction bases numbered 8, after V lost 8 bases and J lost 4 bases.

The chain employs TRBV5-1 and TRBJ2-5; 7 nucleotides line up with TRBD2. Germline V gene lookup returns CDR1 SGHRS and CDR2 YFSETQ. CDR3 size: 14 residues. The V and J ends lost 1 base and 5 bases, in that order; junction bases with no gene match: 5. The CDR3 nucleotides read TGCGCCAGCAGCTTGTCCGGGCGGGAGGAGACCCAGTACTTC. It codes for CASSLSGREETQYF.

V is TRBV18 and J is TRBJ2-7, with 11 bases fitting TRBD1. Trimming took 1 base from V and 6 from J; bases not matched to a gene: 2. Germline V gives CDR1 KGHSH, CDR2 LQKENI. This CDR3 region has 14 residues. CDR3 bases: TGTGCCAGCTCACCACGGGGACAGGGGGGCGAGCAGTACTTC. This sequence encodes CASSPRGQGGEQYF. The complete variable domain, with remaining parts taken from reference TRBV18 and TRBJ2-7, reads NAGVMQNPRHLVRRRGQEARLRCSPMKGHSHVYWYRQLPEEGLKFMVYLQKENIIDESGMPKERFSAEFPKEGPSILRIQQVVRGDSAAYFCASSPRGQGGEQYFGPGTRLTVT.

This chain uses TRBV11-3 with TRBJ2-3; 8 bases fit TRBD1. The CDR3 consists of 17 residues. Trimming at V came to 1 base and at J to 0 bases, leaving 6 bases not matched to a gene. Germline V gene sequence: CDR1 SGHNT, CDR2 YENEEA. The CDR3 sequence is CASSLGDRSSSTDTQYF. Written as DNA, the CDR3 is TGTGCCAGCAGCTTAGGGGACAGGAGTTCTAGCACAGATACGCAGTATTTT.

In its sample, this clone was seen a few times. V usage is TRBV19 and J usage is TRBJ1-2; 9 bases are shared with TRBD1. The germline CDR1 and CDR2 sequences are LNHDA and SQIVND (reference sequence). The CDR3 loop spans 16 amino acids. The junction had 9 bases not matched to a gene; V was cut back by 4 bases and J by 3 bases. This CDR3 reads CASSTPGTGIDYGYTF. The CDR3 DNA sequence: TGTGCCAGTAGTACCCCCGGGACAGGGATAGACTATGGCTACACCTTC.

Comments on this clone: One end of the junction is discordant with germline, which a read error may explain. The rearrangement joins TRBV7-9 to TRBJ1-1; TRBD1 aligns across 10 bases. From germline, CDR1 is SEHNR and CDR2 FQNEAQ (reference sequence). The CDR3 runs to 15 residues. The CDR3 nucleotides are TGTTCCAGCAGCTTAGCGACAGGGGGCATCACTGAAGCTTTCTTT. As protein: CSSSLATGGITEAFF.

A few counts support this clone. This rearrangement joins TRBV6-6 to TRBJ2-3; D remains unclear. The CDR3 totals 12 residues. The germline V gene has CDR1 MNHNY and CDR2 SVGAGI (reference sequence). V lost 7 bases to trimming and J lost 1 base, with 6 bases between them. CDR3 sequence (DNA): TGTGCCAGCACTCCAGGCACAGATACGCAGTATTTT. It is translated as CASTPGTDTQYF.

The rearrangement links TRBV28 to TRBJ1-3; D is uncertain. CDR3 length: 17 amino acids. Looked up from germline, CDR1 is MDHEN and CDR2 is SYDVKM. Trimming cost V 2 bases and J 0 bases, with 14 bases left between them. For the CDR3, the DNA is TGTGCCAGCAGTTTAATAGCGGGGTCGGTCTCTGGAAACACCATATATTTT. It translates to CASSLIAGSVSGNTIYF.